The 13 T cell receptor beta chains below all came from one sample that was sequenced in a study of early T cells in non-severe SARS-CoV-2 infection. TCRdb redid the calling of the 5' RACE reads with MiXCR, one entry per CDR3 protein. This sample carries approximately 45,000 distinct CDR3 sequences, about a tenth of them seen once, and the ten largest clones take roughly 10%. Input material: whole blood. These receptors all stem from an adult who was a healthcare worker with PCR-confirmed SARS-CoV-2 infection or an uninfected control (not recorded which).

This clonotype was recorded many times. Compared with germline, one end of the junction differs, possibly owing to a read error. The CDR3 sequence: CASNERSPGMHEQYF. In DNA, the CDR3 is TGTGCCAGCAATGAAAGGTCACCGGGAATGCACGAGCAGTACTTC. J is TRBJ2-7 and V is TRBV2, with a tentative D call TRBD2 (5 bases). Germline lookup yields CDR1 SNHLY and CDR2 FYNNEI. There are 15 residues in the CDR3.

The genes are TRBV7-3 and TRBJ1-3; D unclear. V was clipped by 6 bases and J by 4 bases, with 7 bases between them. The germline V gene has CDR1 SGHTA and CDR2 FQGTGA. This CDR3 region has 12 residues. The CDR3: CASSPGGNTIYF. CDR3 coding DNA: TGTGCCAGCAGTCCGGGCGGAAACACCATATATTTT. Filled out from reference TRBV7-3 and TRBJ1-3, the complete variable domain reads GAGVSQTPSNKVTEKGKYVELRCDPISGHTALYWYRQSLGQGPEFLIYFQGTGAADDSGLPNDRFFAVRPEGSVSTLKIQRTERGDSAVYLCASSPGGNTIYFGEGSWLTVV.

V gene TRBV7-2 combines with J gene TRBJ2-3; the D is unclear. The V and J ends lost 4 bases and 6 bases respectively, with 14 bases between them. Germline values: CDR1 SGHTA, CDR2 FQGNSA. The CDR3 is 14 amino acids. CDR3 residues: CASSSGSYGDTQYF. As DNA, the CDR3 is TGTGCCAGCAGCTCTGGATCCTATGGCGATACGCAGTATTTT. The variable domain in full, with the rest retrieved from reference TRBV7-2 and TRBJ2-3, is GAGVSQSPSNKVTEKGKDVELRCDPISGHTALYWYRQSLGQGLEFLIYFQGNSAPDKSGLPSDRFSAERTGGSVSTLTIQRTQQEDSAVYLCASSSGSYGDTQYFGPGTRLTVL.

The chain carries TRBV3-1 and TRBJ2-5, with D hard to call. Germline-derived CDR1 and CDR2 are LGHDT and YNNKEL (reference sequence). V was shortened by 2 bases and J by 5 bases, with 6 bases between the two germline ends. The CDR3 is 12 residues long. In nucleotides, the CDR3 is TGTGCCAGCAGCCAAAGAGTGGAGACCCAGTACTTC. Amino acids: CASSQRVETQYF.

This clonotype was observed many times. The rearrangement joins TRBV10-3 to TRBJ1-1; the D gene is possibly TRBD1 (5 bases). In germline, CDR1 is ENHRY, CDR2 SYGVKD. The CDR3 covers 14 residues. V was cut by 3 bases and J by 5 bases, with 13 bases left in between. This CDR3 is CAISEGFGGTEAFF. The CDR3 coding sequence is TGTGCCATCAGTGAAGGGTTTGGGGGGACTGAAGCTTTCTTT.

Ten or more counts support this clonotype. The chain links TRBV7-2 to TRBJ1-2, with D possibly matching TRBD1 (5 bases). This CDR3 spans 15 amino acids. The V end was cut by 5 bases, the J end by 2 bases, with 15 bases between. The germline V gene has CDR1 SGHTA and CDR2 FQGNSA. In DNA form, the CDR3 reads TGTGCCAGCAGCCCCCAACCCGGGGCGAACTATGGCTACACCTTC. Translation: CASSPQPGANYGYTF.

This clonotype was detected ten times or more. V gene TRBV7-6 combines with J gene TRBJ1-4; D unclear. Germline CDR1 and CDR2: SGHVS and FNYEAQ. The V gene lost 8 bases and the J gene lost 3 bases, with 19 bases spanning the gap. The CDR3 loop spans 16 amino acids. This CDR3 is CASGKQRAEANEKLFF. The CDR3 DNA follows: TGTGCCAGCGGAAAGCAGCGGGCCGAGGCTAATGAAAAACTGTTTTTT.

This sequence joins TRBV5-1 and TRBJ2-1; 8 positions agree with TRBD1. The CDR3 totals 15 residues. The germline gives CDR1 SGHRS, CDR2 YFSETQ. After removal of 4 bases from V and 0 bases from J, the junction contained 3 bases not matched to a gene. CDR3 sequence (DNA): TGCGCCAGCAGCCCTACAGGGGGCTCCTACAATGAGCAGTTCTTC. Its protein product is CASSPTGGSYNEQFF.

CDR3 protein: CASSQVEPSTDTQYF. The CDR3 DNA sequence: TGTGCCAGCAGCCAAGTGGAGCCTTCCACAGATACGCAGTATTTT. The chain combines TRBV3-1 with TRBJ2-3, with D hard to call. Trimming stripped 1 base from V and 2 bases from J, with 10 bases between. The CDR3 has 15 residues. Germline values: CDR1 LGHDT, CDR2 YNNKEL (reference sequence).

This clonotype was counted ten times or more. The V and J genes are TRBV5-1 and TRBJ2-1, with D perhaps TRBD1 (6 bases). This CDR3 is built from 15 residues. The V end was cut by 4 bases, the J end by 6 bases, with 17 bases between. CDR1 and CDR2 from the germline V gene are SGHRS and YFSETQ. The CDR3 region is CASSAPPGAPNEQFF. CDR3 coding DNA: TGCGCCAGCAGCGCCCCCCCAGGGGCCCCCAATGAGCAGTTCTTC.

This clonotype was counted a few times. The chain recombines TRBV5-6 with TRBJ2-1; no clear D. Germline V gene lookup returns CDR1 SGHDT and CDR2 YYEEEE. The V and J ends lost 4 bases and 4 bases respectively, with 6 bases between them. The CDR3 length is 12 residues. In DNA, the CDR3 is TGTGCCAGCAGCCGGAATTACAATGAGCAGTTCTTC. Translation gives CASSRNYNEQFF. Based on the CDR3 plus reference TRBV5-6 and TRBJ2-1, the full variable domain is DAGVTQSPTHLIKTRGQQVTLRCSPKSGHDTVSWYQQALGQGPQFIFQYYEEEERQRGNFPDRFSGHQFPNYSSELNVNALLLGDSALYLCASSRNYNEQFFGPGTRLTVL.

The chain has TRBV3-1 and TRBJ1-4; D not resolved. V was trimmed by 3 bases and J by 2 bases, leaving 7 bases between them. The CDR3 loop spans 14 amino acids. Germline values: CDR1 LGHDT, CDR2 YNNKEL (reference sequence). The CDR3 sequence is CASSHRSTNEKLFF. CDR3 nucleotide sequence: TGTGCCAGCAGCCATCGGTCGACTAATGAAAAACTGTTTTTT. The complete variable domain, with remaining parts taken from reference TRBV3-1 and TRBJ1-4, reads DTAVSQTPKYLVTQMGNDKSIKCEQNLGHDTMYWYKQDSKKFLKIMFSYNNKELIINETVPNRFSPKSPDKAHLNLHINSLELGDSAVYFCASSHRSTNEKLFFGSGTQLSVL.

V is TRBV5-4 and J is TRBJ2-4; D perhaps matches TRBD1 (8 bases). The CDR3 covers 17 residues. Germline assignment: CDR1 SGHNT and CDR2 YYREEE (reference sequence). Trimming took 2 bases from V and 0 from J, leaving 15 bases between them. This chain's CDR3 is CASSFGHRGGAKNIQYF. CDR3 nucleotide sequence: TGTGCCAGCAGCTTTGGTCACAGGGGGGGAGCCAAAAACATTCAGTACTTC.